The clone carrying this T cell receptor (beta chain) was recorded a few times. Trimming took off 0 bases at V and 2 bases at J, with 10 bases between the two ends. CDR1 is SGHKS and CDR2 is YYEKEE in the germline V gene (reference sequence). The CDR3 is 15 residues long. Using immunoSEQ multiplex PCR, the repertoire was profiled, and TCRdb retains in-frame clones only, with some absent. Of nearly 200,000 clones in the sample, 84% were seen once. This sample was taken from a study of blood T cell repertoires in COVID-19. This chain connects TRBV5-5 to TRBJ2-3; possible D gene TRBD2, 5 bases. Sequenced sample: PBMCs or T cells enriched from blood (not recorded which). This receptor was taken from a man aged 35-49 years who had recovered from COVID-19. The CDR3 loop reads CASSLAPLDTDTQYF. CDR3 sequence (DNA): TGTGCCAGCAGCTTGGCCCCACTAGACACAGATACGCAGTATTTT.